The count of the clone carrying this T cell receptor beta chain is one. The antigen is not known. The data were obtained in a study of Graves' ophthalmopathy and Graves' hyperthyroidism. Study-level findings and limits: Most expanded clonotypes in thyroid above 0.001 frequency also showed up in blood. Between ophthalmopathy and stable hyperthyroidism, a 13-signature model drew a separation with 87.88% sensitivity and approximately 77% specificity.

Certain patients, namely those with other autoimmune diseases, uncontrolled infections, pregnancy or lactation, were excluded. TCR beta CDR3 amplification used RNA transcripts. Investigators did first-round RT-PCR with HTBI primers, then second-round multiplex PCR. TCRdb reprocessed the multiplex PCR reads via MiXCR and lists one record per CDR3 protein. Of some 250,000 distinct CDR3 sequences listed, around 42% are singletons. This CDR3 has 15 residues. The germline V gene has CDR1 SGHTA and CDR2 FQGNSA. The ends were cut back, 2 bases at V and 7 bases at J, with 14 bases in the middle. The sequence came from an adult man with Graves' ophthalmopathy. The gene calls are TRBV7-2 and TRBJ1-4, with a tentative D call TRBD1 (5 bases). Sequencing was performed on peripheral blood. The CDR3 nucleotides read TGTGCCAGCAGCTTACTGTCCGGGGCGGGTGAAAAACTGTTTTTT. Its protein product is CASSLLSGAGEKLFF.